This is a list of T cell receptor beta chains from one sample in a study of blood T cell repertoires in COVID-19. Profiling relied on immunoSEQ multiplex PCR, and the TCRdb table lists in-frame clones only, not all of them. The top ten clones hold 3.8% of a sample with a few hundred thousand clones, roughly 85% of them seen once. What was sequenced was PBMCs or T cells enriched from blood (not recorded which). These receptors were taken from a woman in her thirties or forties with acute COVID-19. Both conserved end residues are part of each CDR3. A D gene is named only where the DNA matches it firmly. Clone size appears in some rows only: once, few, many, or a class for an expanded clone.

TRBJ1-1,TRBD1,13,-,TRBV6-5,TGTGCCACCGATAACAGGGGGGACACTGAAGCTTTCTTT,CATDNRGDTEAFF
TRBJ1-2,-,16,-,TRBV4-2,TGTGCCAGCAGCCAAGATCGAACAGGATTTAACTATGGCTACACCTTC,CASSQDRTGFNYGYTF
TRBJ1-6,-,12,-,TRBV2,TGTGCCAGCAGCTCGGGGGATTCACCCCTCCACTTT,CASSSGDSPLHF
TRBJ2-3,TRBD2,12,-,TRBV30,TGTGCCCGGGGGGGGCAAGGTGATACGCAGTATTTT,CARGGQGDTQYF
TRBJ2-5,TRBD2,15,-,TRBV28,TGTGCCAGCAGATTAGCGGGAGGGCCGCCAGAGACCCAGTACTTC,CASRLAGGPPETQYF
TRBJ1-3,-,14,-,TRBV28,TGTGCCAGCAAACCTGGCGGATTGGGAAACACCATATATTTT,CASKPGGLGNTIYF
TRBJ1-5,TRBD1,14,-,TRBV7-9,TGTGCCAGCAGCTCCGGACAGGGCAATCAGCCCCAGCATTTT,CASSSGQGNQPQHF
TRBJ2-5,-,13,few,TRBV19,TGTGCCAGTAGTATAGCTGCGGGGGAGACCCAGTACTTC,CASSIAAGETQYF
TRBJ2-3,TRBD1,15,-,TRBV19,TGTGCCAGTAGTATAGAGGGGACAGGGAGGGATACGCAGTATTTT,CASSIEGTGRDTQYF
TRBJ1-4,-,13,-,TRBV4-1,TGCGCCAGCAGCCAGGGGGCCCGGGAAAAACTGTTTTTT,CASSQGAREKLFF
TRBJ2-7,-,12,few,TRBV28,TGTGCCAGCAGTTCCCGCGGCCACGAGCAGTACTTC,CASSSRGHEQYF
TRBJ1-4,-,16,-,TRBV14,TGTGCCAGCAGCCAAGGGGGGCCCGCAACTAATGAAAAACTGTTTTTT,CASSQGGPATNEKLFF
TRBJ2-7,TRBD2,12,-,TRBV28,TGTGCCAGCCAACGGGGGGACTACGAGCAGTACTTC,CASQRGDYEQYF
TRBJ1-5,-,14,-,TRBV10-2,TGCGCCAGCAGGCAAGGCGGATCCAATCAGCCCCAGCATTTT,CASRQGGSNQPQHF
TRBJ2-7,-,14,-,TRBV7-8,TGTGCCACCTCCCCTGATCCGTCAGCCTACGAGCAGTACTTC,CATSPDPSAYEQYF
TRBJ2-7,TRBD2,15,-,TRBV28,TGTGCCAGCAGCCCTCGACTAGCGGGTTCCCACGAGCAGTACTTC,CASSPRLAGSHEQYF
TRBJ2-3,-,14,-,TRBV5-1,TGCGCCAGCAAACAGGGTACTGGCACAGATACGCAGTATTTT,CASKQGTGTDTQYF
TRBJ2-2,TRBD2,18,-,TRBV9,TGTGCCAGCAGCGTAGTTGGTAGCGGGAGTGGTGTCACCGGGGAGCTGTTTTTT,CASSVVGSGSGVTGELFF
TRBJ1-5,-,16,-,TRBV27,TGTGCCAGCAGTTGGTCACAGGGACGGGGGGATCAGCCCCAGCATTTT,CASSWSQGRGDQPQHF
TRBJ2-7,-,15,-,TRBV7-9,TGTGCCAGCAGCTCCACAGGGTGGCGCTTATACGAGCAGTACTTC,CASSSTGWRLYEQYF
TRBJ2-7,TRBD1,14,-,TRBV19,TGTGCCAGTAGTACAGGGACAGGGCACAACGAGCAGTACTTC,CASSTGTGHNEQYF
TRBJ2-7,-,14,once,TRBV19,TGTGCCAGTAGCTTGGGGGCAGGCCCCCTCGAGCAGTACTTC,CASSLGAGPLEQYF
TRBJ2-1,TRBD2,16,-,TRBV19,TGTGCCAGTAGTTTCAGTGGACTAGCGGGAGAGAGCGAGCAGTTCTTC,CASSFSGLAGESEQFF
TRBJ2-1,TRBD2,16,-,TRBV27,TGTGCCAGCAGTTACCTCGGGACTAGCGGGAGAGATGAGCAGTTCTTC,CASSYLGTSGRDEQFF
TRBJ1-1,-,14,-,TRBV29-1,TGCAGCGTTCCACCCGACAGGAGGAACACTGAAGCTTTCTTT,CSVPPDRRNTEAFF
TRBJ2-7,TRBD1,16,-,TRBV3-1/TRBV3-2,TGTGCCAGCAGCCAAGAGAAGGGGACAGGGGCCCACGAGCAGTACTTC,CASSQEKGTGAHEQYF
TRBJ1-6,TRBD1,17,-,TRBV28,TGTGCCAGCAGACGGGACAGGGGTGGGACCTATAATTCACCCCTCCACTTT,CASRRDRGGTYNSPLHF
TRBJ2-6,-,15,few,TRBV19,TGTGCCAGTAGTATAGGGAGGACTGGGGCCAACGTCCTGACTTTC,CASSIGRTGANVLTF
TRBJ2-1,TRBD1,12,-,TRBV12-3/TRBV12-4,TGTGCCAGCAGTTTCGGCCGGGACAGGCCGTTCTTC,CASSFGRDRPFF
TRBJ2-1,TRBD2,15,-,TRBV5-4,TGTGCCAGCAGCTCAGGACTAGCGGGGTACAATGAGCAGTTCTTC,CASSSGLAGYNEQFF
TRBJ1-5,TRBD1,13,-,TRBV28,TGTGCCAGCAGTCGACAGGGATGGCAGCCCCAGCATTTT,CASSRQGWQPQHF
TRBJ2-2,TRBD1,15,-,TRBV5-1,TGCGCCAGCAGAACCGGGACAGCGAACACCGGGGAGCTGTTTTTT,CASRTGTANTGELFF
TRBJ2-7,TRBD2,14,-,TRBV3-1/TRBV3-2,TGTGCCAGCAGCCTGTCTAGCGGGAGCTACGAGCAGTACTTC,CASSLSSGSYEQYF
TRBJ2-6,-,13,-,TRBV5-6,TGTGCCAGCAGCCTCTATGGGGCCAACGTCCTGACTTTC,CASSLYGANVLTF
TRBJ1-3,-,15,-,TRBV10-3,TGTGCCATCAGTGAGCTTCAGGGTGCTGGAAACACCATATATTTT,CAISELQGAGNTIYF
TRBJ1-2,TRBD1,14,-,TRBV6-5,TGTGCCAGCAGTCTTTGGACAGGGAATTATGGCTACACCTTC,CASSLWTGNYGYTF
TRBJ1-2,TRBD1,13,-,TRBV7-2,TGTGCCAGCAGCGCCACAGGGGTCTATGGCTACACCTTC,CASSATGVYGYTF
TRBJ1-2,-,15,-,TRBV6-5,TGTGCCAGCAGCCCCCGCTTCCATAGACTCGCCGGCTACACCTTC,CASSPRFHRLAGYTF
TRBJ2-3,-,15,once,TRBV28,TGTGCCAGCTTCACACACGGACAGCCGACAGATACGCAGTATTTT,CASFTHGQPTDTQYF
TRBJ1-6,TRBD1,16,-,TRBV4-1,TGCGCCAGCAGCCGAAACACAGGGGTGGAGTGGTCACCCCTCCACTTT,CASSRNTGVEWSPLHF
TRBJ2-7,-,14,-,TRBV9,TGTGCCAGCAGCTTAGGGCCAACGACCTACGAGCAGTACTTC,CASSLGPTTYEQYF
TRBJ1-2,TRBD1,13,few,TRBV27,TGTGCCAGCAGGGAGACAGGGAGGTATGGCTACACCTTC,CASRETGRYGYTF
TRBJ2-1,TRBD2,11,-,TRBV27,TGTGCCAGCGGTGGCGGGGGTGAGCAGTTCTTC,CASGGGGEQFF
TRBJ2-2,-,14,-,TRBV6-5,TGTGCCAGCAGTTGGGGGAGGGGGGCCGGGGAGCTGTTTTTT,CASSWGRGAGELFF
TRBJ2-5,-,12,-,TRBV6-5,TGTGCCAGCACCCCAGGGATGGAGACCCAGTACTTC,CASTPGMETQYF
TRBJ2-2,TRBD2,16,-,TRBV10-2,TGCGCCACCTCTCTAGAAGCGGGACCTCGGACCGGGGAGCTGTTTTTT,CATSLEAGPRTGELFF
TRBJ1-3,TRBD1,16,-,TRBV18,TGTGCCAGCTCACCGCTCGGGACAGACTCTGGAAACACCATATATTTT,CASSPLGTDSGNTIYF
TRBJ2-5,TRBD1,14,once,TRBV2,TGTGCCAGCAGTGAAACCGGGACAGGAGAGACCCAGTACTTC,CASSETGTGETQYF
TRBJ1-5,-,15,-,TRBV27,TGTGCCAGCAGTTTATTCGGGAATAGCAATCAGCCCCAGCATTTT,CASSLFGNSNQPQHF